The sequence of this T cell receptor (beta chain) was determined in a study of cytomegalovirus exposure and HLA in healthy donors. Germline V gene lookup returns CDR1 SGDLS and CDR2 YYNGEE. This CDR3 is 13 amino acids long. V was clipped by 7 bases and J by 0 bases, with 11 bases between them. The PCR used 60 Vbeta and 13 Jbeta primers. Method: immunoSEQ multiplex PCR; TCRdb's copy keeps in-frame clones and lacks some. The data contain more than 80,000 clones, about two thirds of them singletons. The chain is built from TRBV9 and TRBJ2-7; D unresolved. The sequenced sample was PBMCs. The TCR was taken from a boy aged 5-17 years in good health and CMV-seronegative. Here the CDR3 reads CASSPSGSYEQYF. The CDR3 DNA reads TGTGCCAGCTCCCCCTCGGGCTCCTACGAGCAGTACTTC.